What follows describes a single T cell receptor beta chain. This clone was seen a single time. It has no known antigen specificity. Within one base of it there is no much larger clone, and no base qualities were kept. The sample is drawn from a study of cytomegalovirus exposure and HLA in healthy donors (dated by TCRdb to the late 2010s). With regard to the full study: An earlier analysis of some 620 of the donors reported approximately 260 Gb of sequence data and 117 million unique TCR beta sequences obtained from some 200 million T cells. Around 330 gigabases of sequencing data and about 92 million unique TCR sequences made up an early release that covered some 640 HLA-typed donors. Of the 350 to 450 genotyped donors, 75% to 85% were placed in the genetic ancestry cluster associated with self-reported Caucasian donors. The study was designed to test whether signatures of past pathogen exposure could be identified by cataloging public T cell receptors. The T cell repertoires of roughly 660 subjects were profiled by immunosequencing and related to cytomegalovirus serostatus. In addition to the first cohort of 666 subjects, a separate validation cohort of 130 or so different subjects was used. To predict cytomegalovirus infection status, the study combined high-throughput TCR immunosequencing, statistical association of individual TCRs with disease status, and machine learning. In a later analysis, previously published TCR beta repertoires from about 670 donors were re-analyzed and high-resolution HLA genotyping was added so that TCR occurrence patterns could be studied. The later analysis used no new phenotypic data to find candidate immune exposures, relying instead on TCR beta sequences and their occurrence across donors. To decide whether each TCR beta V gene segment behaved as functional or pseudogenic, an earlier analysis of some 580 of the donors relied on high-throughput TCR beta sequencing. Alongside the repertoire data, information on donor age, sex, ethnicity and CMV serostatus was compiled. Genome-wide SNP genotypes for about three fifths of the roughly 700 donors were used in a later genetic analysis, which treated that subset as a discovery cohort. Every repertoire in the discovery cohort had been generated on one and the same sequencing platform. Both class I and class II loci were covered by HLA typing, at four-digit resolution. The number of donors typed differed by locus, with roughly 620-630 for A, B, C, DRB1 and DQB1, around 560 for DQA1, nearly 610 for DPA1, and some 440 for DPB1. About 5 DR-DQ haplotypes were handled as single units for association and clustering, since linkage in the cohort was strong. Among about 410 genotyped donors of the cohort, an average of around 240,000 unique TCR beta nucleotide sequences was sequenced per donor, of which about 20% were non-productive.

The library was generated by the immunoSEQ multiplex PCR assay. A mixture of 60 forward primers for TCR Vbeta segments and 13 reverse primers for TCR Jbeta segments was used in the multiplex PCR. A multiplex PCR assay on genomic DNA amplified the CDR3 region of rearranged TCR beta genes. Amplified TCR beta libraries were sequenced as 87-base-pair reads on the Illumina HiSeq System. The original pipeline was this. A later analysis counted tens of millions of unique TCR beta chains across the 666 repertoires, and around 12 million of these chains were shared by at least two donors. To remove PCR and sequencing errors, raw reads were error-corrected and collapsed into unique sequences using a nearest-neighbor algorithm that merged closely related sequences. V, D and J gene segments were assigned by aligning CDR3 sequences to IMGT reference sequences. For a sequence to be retained, a match of at least six nucleotides was required to both a V gene segment and a J gene segment. A rearrangement counted as productive if the CDR3 had no stop codons and remained in frame with V and J, and every other rearrangement counted as non-productive. CDR3 was defined by IMGT convention, running from the second conserved V-encoded cysteine to the conserved J-encoded phenylalanine. The earlier analysis of roughly 590 of the donors excluded any sequence lacking an unambiguous match to a single V gene segment. In an earlier analysis of 587 of the donors, V segments were called functional above 56.7% productive rearrangements and were called segregating when the between-donor standard deviation exceeded 5%. A statistical classification framework was built to diagnose cytomegalovirus status from the catalog of TCR beta chain sequences. V and J gene assignment, in a later analysis, came from comparing TCR nucleotide sequences with IMGT/GENE-DB human TR gene sequences. Using the TCRdist pipeline, a later analysis assigned CDR3 sequences along with most-parsimonious VDJ recombination scenarios. In a later analysis, each TCR beta chain was defined by its CDR3 amino acid sequence together with its V-gene family, and reads without a unique V-gene family were excluded. In a later analysis, around 650 highly shared, low-generation-probability nucleotide sequences were removed to address suspected cross-contamination and a sequencing artifact. A later analysis calculated a clonal expansion index for each public chain from normalized within-repertoire ranks of inferred template counts. A later analysis computed generation probabilities with a VDJ recombination model fitted to out-of-frame rearrangements, and checked the results against IGoR. Hypergeometric tests were used in a later analysis to score TCR-TCR, TCR-HLA and TCR-CMV co-occurrence, with a repertoire-size bias correction applied to the TCR pairs. To estimate false discovery rates, a later analysis permuted the HLA or CMV assignments 20 times. A later analysis grouped co-occurring TCRs with DBSCAN, adding TCRdist sequence similarity when clustering within HLA-allele-positive subsets. Co-occurrence clustering excluded repertoires with fewer than 30,000 or more than 120,000 public chains, plus five with anomalous nucleotide sharing. TCRdb took this table from immuneACCESS and kept in-frame rearrangements with V and J called. Such tables lack part of the clones; where checked against another copy, unresolved V genes explain under half of the gap, and the rest is unexplained. D and trimming come from the DNA, and the V and J calls and clone size come from that table. Counted in this sample were approximately 170,000 clones; approximately 86% of them appeared once. The ten biggest clones cover roughly 1.5% of the sample.

The cohort comprised fewer than 700 healthy bone marrow donors. At the time of sampling, every cohort member was nominally healthy, though immune exposures that went unrecorded were likely present. The donor was CMV seronegative and belonged to the group of under 400 seronegative cohort members. Every donor gave a peripheral blood sample, and the peripheral blood mononuclear cells from that sample were used for TCR beta sequencing. Genomic DNA extraction from the blood cell samples was performed with the Qiagen DNeasy Blood Extraction Kit. Study-wide findings and limitations: Several of the top co-occurrence clusters appeared to be linked to parvovirus B19, influenza, CMV and Epstein-Barr virus, according to a later analysis. An earlier analysis of some 560 of the donors showed that most TCR beta V segments appeared in productive rearrangements either about 87% or about 30% of the time, which broadly matched IMGT annotations. In a later analysis, more than 15,000 TCR beta sequences were associated with specific HLA alleles at a false discovery rate of 0.05. According to the authors, the approach could potentially be generalized to other disease states and immunological phenotypes. A few of the identified cytomegalovirus-associated TCR beta chains were confirmed in vitro to be specific for cytomegalovirus antigens. In a later analysis, the rate of TCR association differed among HLA loci, with DRB1 alleles having the most associated TCRs and HLA-C alleles having the fewest. Because HLA typing was unavailable for some donors at each locus, only the typed subset was used in association tests. Correlated functional status among segregating V segments might reflect linkage disequilibrium, but an unknown experimental factor could not be ruled out. Compared with the 666-donor mean, donors in an Asian-associated ancestry cluster had fewer N-insertions in productive TCRs, according to a later genetic analysis. Most CMV-associated TCR beta chains appeared to be HLA-restricted in a later analysis, and the HLA associations seemed to be driven largely by CMV exposure. Because counts were too low, some 16 rarely observed V segments, including chromosome 9 orphons, were excluded from the earlier analysis of around 590 of the donors. When HLA alleles, especially DR and DQ, strongly co-occurred, attributing TCR associations to individual alleles was difficult. The sequencing pipeline was judged likely to have produced a cluster of highly shared sequence variants as a technical artifact. The study gave a list of under 200 TCR beta chains associated with cytomegalovirus. A further reported finding was that TCR beta sequences accurately predicted the HLA-A and HLA-B alleles for most subjects in the first cohort. Immune exposure information for the cohort was limited to CMV serostatus. V-gene and J-gene trimming of TCR beta chains was associated with a missense DCLRE1C variant in a later genetic analysis, and the association was replicated in an independent cohort. Because the 87-base-pair reads could not distinguish some IMGT-functional V segments, including TRBV6-2 and TRBV6-3, those segments were excluded. This cohort had only TCR beta chains sequenced, and the lack of alpha or paired-chain data limited which features could be detected. In both the original and validation cohorts, the classifier was reported to diagnose cytomegalovirus status with high specificity and sensitivity. Roughly uniform sequencing depth across donors was assumed in presence/absence analyses, although this assumption may not hold. Across donors, most TCR sequences were observed very rarely, whereas some public TCRs were present in many individuals. In a later analysis, HLA-associated TCR beta chains were found to be more clonally expanded and to have lower generation probabilities than equally common non-associated chains.

The CDR3 starts with the cysteine, ends with the phenylalanine, and has 15 residues. The read is trimmed to its CDR3 DNA, 45 bases read in frame from base 1. Via the germline V gene, CDR1 is MNHNS and CDR2 SASEGT. Trimming takes 10 bases from V and 7 bases from J, and the germline ends sit 23 bases apart. The chain joins TRBV6-1 to TRBJ2-1; TRBD2 is a weak D gene call, 6 bases matching. This clonotype was obtained from a male donor in good health and CMV-seronegative. Sample: PBMCs. The CDR3 reads CATSPGDWRANEQFF. The nucleotide sequence reads TGTGCCACCAGCCCGGGGGACTGGAGGGCGAATGAGCAGTTCTTC.